This T cell receptor beta chain originates from a study of hypomethylating agent response in myelodysplastic syndrome. Study context: Patients with neither complete response nor hematologic improvement were classed non-responders.

Bulk bone marrow was analyzed without sorting T-cell subsets. Per the authors' pipeline: Approximately 1.8% of roughly 180,000 clonotypes matched previously reported viral-epitope-specific VDJdb entries. Generated by immunoSEQ multiplex PCR, the TCRdb table keeps only in-frame clones and is missing some. The DNA gave D and trimming, while V, J and clone size come from that table. This table holds approximately 7,000 clones, roughly 86% found once. The CDR3 has 19 amino acids. Germline V gene lookup returns CDR1 SGHDT and CDR2 YYEEEE. The germline V and J ends were trimmed by 1 base and 1 base, with 23 bases remaining between them.

This sequence joins TRBV5-6 and TRBJ1-1; D may be TRBD1 (6 bases). The receptor's source is a human donor with myelodysplastic syndrome. The sequenced sample was bone marrow, obtained before or after starting hypomethylating agent treatment for myelodysplastic syndrome (not recorded which). The CDR3 spells CASSLKWSPQGVTNTEAFF. Here the CDR3 DNA reads TGTGCCAGCAGCTTGAAGTGGAGCCCACAGGGTGTGACGAACACTGAAGCTTTCTTT.